The source of this T cell receptor beta chain is a study of blood T cells in healthy people across ages. This clonotype was observed a handful of times. No antigen is known for it. Study-wide findings and caveats: Long-lived and aged donors differed, with more naive CD4+ cells and higher diversity in the long-lived. The unknown donor CMV status may have confounded expanded clonotype changes.

The CDR3 loop spans 15 amino acids. Trimming took 4 bases from V and 3 from J, leaving 13 bases between them. CDR1 is MNHNY, CDR2 SVGAGI, per germline (reference sequence). The authors ran a second PCR of 7 to 11 cycles using a sample-barcoded 5' primer and a J-beta primer mix. Each TCR beta cDNA got a 12-nucleotide random molecular identifier. TCRdb itself ran the 5' RACE reads through MiXCR, one entry per CDR3 protein. The sample records approximately 1,700,000 distinct CDR3 sequences, around 40% being singletons. Peripheral blood, roughly 11 milliliters per donor, was collected. Sequencing was done on a sample of blood. The J gene is TRBJ1-5, the V gene TRBV6-6; D not certain. The clonotype comes from a human donor in good health. CDR3 nucleotide sequence: TGTGCCAGCAGTTCCCCAGGCCTCGTCAATCAGCCCCAGCATTTT. Protein: CASSSPGLVNQPQHF.